This T cell receptor beta chain was documented in a study of Graves' ophthalmopathy and Graves' hyperthyroidism. Study as a whole: Prior to any treatment, peripheral blood was collected at the time of initial diagnosis.

This clonotype was seen ten or more times. The antigen remains undetermined. The V gene's germline CDR1 is PRHDT and CDR2 FYEKMQ (reference sequence). Trimming took off 4 bases at V and 2 bases at J, with 3 bases between the two ends. The CDR3 is 12 residues long. Exclusion criteria comprised other autoimmune diseases, uncontrolled infections, pregnancy or lactation in patients. For repertoire sequencing, the TCR beta CDR3 regions were amplified from RNA transcripts. A first-round RT-PCR used HTBI primers, followed by a second-round multiplex PCR. Using its own MiXCR run on the multiplex PCR reads, TCRdb lists one record per CDR3 protein. The sample contains about 660,000 distinct CDR3 sequences, about 41% of which appear only once. Findings and caveats of the study: Appearing in blood as well were most expanded thyroid clonotypes above 0.001 frequency. The model's prediction of ophthalmopathy progression had approximately 68% sensitivity and approximately 72% specificity.

This TCR was recovered from an adult man with Graves' ophthalmopathy. Sequencing was done on a sample of peripheral blood. The J gene is TRBJ1-3, the V gene TRBV13, with D hard to call. In nucleotides, the CDR3 is TGTGCCAGCAGCTCCGCTGGAAACACCATATATTTT. Protein product: CASSSAGNTIYF.